This TCR beta chain was sequenced for a study of response to subunit inactivated influenza vaccine. Study observations and caveats: It was the authors' suggestion that each seasonal influenza vaccination recruits few new T cells.

Remarks on this clonotype: Its antigen is undetermined.

TCRdb itself ran the RT-PCR reads through MiXCR, one entry per CDR3 protein. Among just over 300,000 distinct CDR3 sequences, roughly a fifth were seen once, and the ten largest hold 10% to 13%. Material: PBMCs from blood, obtained about 20 months after vaccination. This TCR came from a man aged 45 to 70 who received an inactivated influenza vaccine.

CDR3 in DNA: TGTGCTAGTGGTTTGGGATCAGGGCCAGATACGCAGTATTTT. It codes for CASGLGSGPDTQYF. This chain uses TRBV12-5 with TRBJ2-3, with D perhaps TRBD1 (5 bases). Germline CDR1 is LGHNT and CDR2 is FRNRAP. Trimming left V 1 base short and J 4 bases short, with 9 bases between. This CDR3 comprises 14 residues.